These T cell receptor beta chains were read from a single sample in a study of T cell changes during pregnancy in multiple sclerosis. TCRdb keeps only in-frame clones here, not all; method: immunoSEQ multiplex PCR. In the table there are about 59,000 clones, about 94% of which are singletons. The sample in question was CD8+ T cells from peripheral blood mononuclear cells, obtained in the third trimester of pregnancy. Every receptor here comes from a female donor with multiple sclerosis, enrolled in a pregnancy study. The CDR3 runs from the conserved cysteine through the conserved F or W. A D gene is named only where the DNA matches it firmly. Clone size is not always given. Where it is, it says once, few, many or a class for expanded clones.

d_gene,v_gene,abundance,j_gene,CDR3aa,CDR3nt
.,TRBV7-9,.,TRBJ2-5,CASSFAPQRETQYF,TGTGCCAGCAGCTTTGCCCCACAGAGAGAGACCCAGTACTTC
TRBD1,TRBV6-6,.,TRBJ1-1,CASSLAGGTEAFF,TGTGCCAGCAGCCTCGCAGGGGGCACTGAAGCTTTCTTT
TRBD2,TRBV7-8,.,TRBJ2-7,CASSLPSGGTSYEQYF,TGTGCCAGCAGCTTACCTAGCGGGGGCACCTCCTACGAGCAGTACTTC
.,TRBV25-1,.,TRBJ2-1,CASSEWLNEQFF,TGTGCCAGCAGTGAATGGCTCAATGAGCAGTTCTTC
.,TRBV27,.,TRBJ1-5,CASSHKGGYSNQPQHF,TGTGCCAGCAGCCATAAAGGGGGTTATAGCAATCAGCCCCAGCATTTT
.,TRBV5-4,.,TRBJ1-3,CASSPNSNTIYF,TGTGCCAGCAGCCCGAACTCAAACACCATATATTTT
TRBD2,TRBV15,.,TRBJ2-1,CATSRTRAHNEQFF,TGTGCCACCAGCCGGACTAGGGCCCACAATGAGCAGTTCTTC
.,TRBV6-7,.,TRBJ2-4,CASSYEGMAKNIQYF,TGTGCCAGCAGTTACGAGGGAATGGCCAAAAACATTCAGTACTTC
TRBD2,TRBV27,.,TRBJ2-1,CASEPLAGGRLNEQFF,TGTGCCAGTGAGCCGCTAGCGGGAGGTCGTCTCAATGAGCAGTTCTTC
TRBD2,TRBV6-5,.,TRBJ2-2,CASSLLAVNTGELFF,TGTGCCAGCAGTCTACTAGCGGTGAACACCGGGGAGCTGTTTTTT
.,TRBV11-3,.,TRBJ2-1,CASSSQVGGQFF,TGTGCCAGCAGCTCTCAGGTCGGGGGGCAGTTCTTC
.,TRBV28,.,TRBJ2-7,CASSFRGLRAYEQYF,TGTGCCAGCAGTTTTAGAGGGCTGCGCGCCTACGAGCAGTACTTC
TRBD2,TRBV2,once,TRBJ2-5,CASRSGLAGDETQYF,TGTGCCAGCAGATCGGGACTAGCGGGAGACGAGACCCAGTACTTC
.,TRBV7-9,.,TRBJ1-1,CASSLVLGNTEAFF,TGTGCCAGCAGCTTAGTTCTAGGGAACACTGAAGCTTTCTTT
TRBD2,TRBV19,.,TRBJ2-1,CASSVGTSGYEQFF,TGTGCCAGTAGTGTCGGGACTAGCGGGTACGAGCAGTTCTTC
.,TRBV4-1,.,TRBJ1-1,CASSQVELNTEAFF,TGCGCCAGCAGCCAAGTGGAGCTAAACACTGAAGCTTTCTTT
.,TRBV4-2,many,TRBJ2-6,CASSQDNSGANVLTF,TGTGCCAGCAGCCAAGACAACTCTGGGGCCAACGTCCTGACTTTC
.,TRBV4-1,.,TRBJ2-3,CASSPKGGTDTQYF,TGCGCCAGCAGCCCGAAGGGGGGCACAGATACGCAGTATTTT
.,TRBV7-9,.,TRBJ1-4,CASSSTALLYEKLFF,TGTGCCAGCAGCTCCACAGCCCTATTGTACGAAAAACTGTTTTTT
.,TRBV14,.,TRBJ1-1,CASSPLVRDTEAFF,TGTGCCAGCAGCCCACTCGTCAGGGACACTGAAGCTTTCTTT
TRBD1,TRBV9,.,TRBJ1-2,CASSVGQGAYGYTF,TGTGCCAGCAGCGTAGGACAGGGGGCGTATGGCTACACCTTC
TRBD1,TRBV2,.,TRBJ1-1,CASGDLGQGARWAFF,TGTGCCAGCGGCGACCTGGGACAGGGGGCCCGTTGGGCTTTCTTT
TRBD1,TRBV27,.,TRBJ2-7,CASSPHRGPRYF,TGTGCCAGCAGTCCCCACAGGGGGCCAAGGTACTTC
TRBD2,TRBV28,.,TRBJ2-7,CASSLAWREKGYEQYF,TGTGCCAGCAGCCTCGCGTGGCGGGAGAAGGGGTACGAGCAGTACTTC
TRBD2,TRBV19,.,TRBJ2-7,CASSLRTSGRGKSDEQYF,TGTGCCAGTAGTTTGAGGACTAGCGGGAGGGGTAAATCGGACGAGCAGTACTTC
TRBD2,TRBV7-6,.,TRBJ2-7,CASSLNLAGSYEQYF,TGTGCCAGCAGCTTAAATCTAGCGGGCTCCTACGAGCAGTACTTC
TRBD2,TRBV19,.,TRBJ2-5,CASSNRGGRETQYF,TGTGCCAGTAGCAACCGGGGGGGACGAGAGACCCAGTACTTC
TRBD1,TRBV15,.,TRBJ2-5,CATSTARTGDFVNQYF,TGTGCCACCAGCACCGCACGGACAGGGGATTTTGTGAACCAGTACTTC
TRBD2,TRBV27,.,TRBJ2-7,CASRLAGDGGEQYF,TGTGCCAGCAGACTCGCGGGAGACGGGGGCGAGCAGTACTTC
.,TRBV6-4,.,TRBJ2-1,CASSPTSSSYNEQFF,TGTGCCAGCAGCCCGACGTCTAGCTCCTACAATGAGCAGTTCTTC
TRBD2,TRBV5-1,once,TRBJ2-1,CASVAGGLSYNEQFF,TGCGCCAGCGTAGCGGGGGGTCTCTCCTACAATGAGCAGTTCTTC
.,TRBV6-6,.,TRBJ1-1,CASSADLVEAFF,TGTGCCAGCAGTGCAGACCTCGTGGAGGCTTTCTTT
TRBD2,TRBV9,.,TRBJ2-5,CASSEGLAGGLETQYF,TGTGCCAGCAGCGAGGGACTAGCGGGAGGGCTAGAGACCCAGTACTTC
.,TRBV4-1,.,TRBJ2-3,CASSQRRGGADTQYF,TGCGCCAGCAGCCAACGTCGCGGCGGAGCAGATACGCAGTATTTT
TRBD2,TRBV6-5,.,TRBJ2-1,CASSATSGMQFF,TGTGCCAGCAGTGCAACTAGCGGGATGCAGTTCTTC
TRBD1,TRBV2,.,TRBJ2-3,CASSEGAGGRDTQYF,TGTGCCAGCAGTGAAGGGGCAGGGGGACGAGATACGCAGTATTTT
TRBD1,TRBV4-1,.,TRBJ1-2,CASSLGQGGSGYTF,TGCGCCAGCAGCCTAGGACAGGGGGGAAGTGGCTACACCTTC
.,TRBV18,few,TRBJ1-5,CASSHAGIKPQHF,TGTGCCAGCTCACATGCGGGGATTAAGCCCCAGCATTTT
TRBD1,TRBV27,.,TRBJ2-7,CASSWDRVNEQYF,TGTGCCAGCAGTTGGGACAGGGTGAACGAGCAGTACTTC
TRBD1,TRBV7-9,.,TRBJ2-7,CASSLAQGARNEQYF,TGTGCCAGCAGCTTAGCCCAGGGGGCAAGAAACGAGCAGTACTTC
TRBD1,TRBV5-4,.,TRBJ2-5,CASRRQGETQYF,TGTGCCAGCAGAAGACAGGGCGAGACCCAGTACTTC
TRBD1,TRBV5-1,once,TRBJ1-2,CASSFGTVSGDGYTF,TGCGCCAGCAGCTTCGGGACAGTCTCTGGCGATGGCTACACCTTC
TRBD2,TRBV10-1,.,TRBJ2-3,CASSRLAKSTDTQYF,TGCGCCAGCAGCCGACTAGCGAAAAGCACAGATACGCAGTATTTT
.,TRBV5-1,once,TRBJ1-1,CASSLAPDMNTEAFF,TGCGCCAGCAGCTTGGCCCCAGATATGAACACTGAAGCTTTCTTT
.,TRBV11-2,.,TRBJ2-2,CASSSAGETGELFF,TGTGCCAGCAGCTCAGCAGGGGAAACCGGGGAGCTGTTTTTT
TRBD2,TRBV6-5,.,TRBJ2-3,CASSYGTSATDTQYF,TGTGCCAGCAGTTACGGGACTAGCGCCACAGATACGCAGTATTTT
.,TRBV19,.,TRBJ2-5,CASSVVQGRPGETQYF,TGTGCCAGTAGCGTTGTACAGGGTCGGCCGGGAGAGACCCAGTACTTC
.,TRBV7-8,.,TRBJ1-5,CASSLEQQGSNQPQHF,TGTGCCAGCAGCTTAGAGCAACAGGGTAGCAATCAGCCCCAGCATTTT
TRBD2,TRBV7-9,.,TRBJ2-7,CASSLAGLAGTEQYF,TGTGCCAGCAGCTTAGCGGGGCTAGCGGGAACCGAGCAGTACTTC
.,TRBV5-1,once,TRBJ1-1,CASRDTLNTEAFF,TGCGCCAGCCGGGACACACTGAACACTGAAGCTTTCTTT
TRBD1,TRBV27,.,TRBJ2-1,CASSPGTGPYNEQFF,TGTGCCAGCAGTCCAGGGACAGGGCCCTACAATGAGCAGTTCTTC
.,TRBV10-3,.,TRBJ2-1,CAISVRQGRDYNEQFF,TGTGCCATCAGTGTTCGGCAGGGAAGGGACTACAATGAGCAGTTCTTC
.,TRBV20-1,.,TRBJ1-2,CSAKDIYGYTF,TGCAGTGCTAAGGACATTTATGGCTACACCTTC